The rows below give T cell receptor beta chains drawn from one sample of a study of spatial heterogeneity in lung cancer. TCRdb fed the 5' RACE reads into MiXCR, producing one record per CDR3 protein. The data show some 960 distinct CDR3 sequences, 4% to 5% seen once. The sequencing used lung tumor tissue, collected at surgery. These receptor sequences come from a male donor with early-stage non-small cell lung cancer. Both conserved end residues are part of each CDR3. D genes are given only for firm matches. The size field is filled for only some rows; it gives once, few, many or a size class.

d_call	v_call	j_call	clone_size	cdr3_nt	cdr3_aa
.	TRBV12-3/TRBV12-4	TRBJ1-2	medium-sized	TGTGCCAGCAGTGAGGACACCTATGGCTACACCTTC	CASSEDTYGYTF
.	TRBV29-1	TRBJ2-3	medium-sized	TGCAGCGTTTATGCGGGAAACACAGATACGCAGTATTTT	CSVYAGNTDTQYF
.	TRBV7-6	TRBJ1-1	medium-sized	TGTGCCAGCAGCTTTAATGCCCAGGATGAAGCTTTCTTT	CASSFNAQDEAFF
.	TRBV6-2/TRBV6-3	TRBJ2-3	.	TGTGCCGCCCAGGGTCCCGGCACAGATACGCAGTATTTT	CAAQGPGTDTQYF
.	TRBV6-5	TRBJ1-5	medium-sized	TGTGCCAGCAGCCTACAGGGCAATCAGCCCCAGCATTTT	CASSLQGNQPQHF
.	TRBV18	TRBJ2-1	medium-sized	TGTGCCAGCTCACCCCAGCCCGGCTCCTACAATGAGCAGTTCTTC	CASSPQPGSYNEQFF
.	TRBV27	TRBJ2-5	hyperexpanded	TGTGCCAGCATCTCAGGGGAGACCCAGTACTTC	CASISGETQYF
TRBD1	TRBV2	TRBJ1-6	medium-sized	TGTGCCAGCAGTGGGGGCCACAGGGGCCCTAATTCACCCCTCCACTTT	CASSGGHRGPNSPLHF
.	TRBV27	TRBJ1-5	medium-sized	TGTGCCAGCAGCCCCTACCCGGGTATAAGCAATCAGCCCCAGCATTTT	CASSPYPGISNQPQHF
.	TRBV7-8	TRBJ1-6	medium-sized	TGTGCCAGCAGCGACTATACAGGGTCTCCTAATTCACCCCTCCACTTT	CASSDYTGSPNSPLHF
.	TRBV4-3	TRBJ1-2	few	TGCGCCAGCAGCCAAGCCGGGGGGCAGGGCTATGGCTACACCTTC	CASSQAGGQGYGYTF
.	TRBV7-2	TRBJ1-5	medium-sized	TGTGCCAGCAGCCCTCAGGGTCTCAGGGACAATCAGCCCCAGCATTTT	CASSPQGLRDNQPQHF
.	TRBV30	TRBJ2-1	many	TGTGCCTGGAGTGTCCTTGGGGCCAATGAGCAGTTCTTC	CAWSVLGANEQFF
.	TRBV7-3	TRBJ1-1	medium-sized	TGTGCCAGCAGCTTAACGTTAAGCACTGAAGCTTTCTTT	CASSLTLSTEAFF
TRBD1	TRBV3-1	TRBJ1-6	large	TGTGCCAGCACCTTTGACAGGGTTAATTCACCCCTCCACTTT	CASTFDRVNSPLHF
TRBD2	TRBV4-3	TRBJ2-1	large	TGCGCCAGCAGCTCCGGGACTAGCGGGGGCTATGAGCAGTTCTTC	CASSSGTSGGYEQFF
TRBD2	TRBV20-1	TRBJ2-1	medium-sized	TGCAGTGCTAGAGTACGACTAGCGGCTGAGCAGTTCTTC	CSARVRLAAEQFF
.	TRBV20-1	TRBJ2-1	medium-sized	TGCAGTGCTACGACTTTTTCCTACAATGAGCAGTTCTTC	CSATTFSYNEQFF
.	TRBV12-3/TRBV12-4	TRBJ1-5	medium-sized	TGTGCCAGCAGTTTAGTGGGGTTCGGGAATCAGCCCCAGCATTTT	CASSLVGFGNQPQHF
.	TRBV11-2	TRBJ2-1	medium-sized	TGTGCCAGCAGCCGCACTAGCAGTAGGAGCTCCTACAATGAGCAGTTCTTC	CASSRTSSRSSYNEQFF
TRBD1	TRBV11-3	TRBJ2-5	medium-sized	TGTGCCAGCAGCTTAGCCGGGACAGGGAGGCAGACCCAGTACTTC	CASSLAGTGRQTQYF
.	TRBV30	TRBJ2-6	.	TGTGCGAGGTTCGAGGGCTCTGGGGCCAACGTCCTGACTTTC	CARFEGSGANVLTF